Following are 7 T cell receptor beta chains from one sample sequenced in a study of T cells in Graves' hyperthyroidism and ophthalmopathy. From RNA transcripts, TCR beta CDR3 regions were amplified. The TCR CDR3 was amplified in a first-round RT-PCR using the HTBI primer set. Using its own MiXCR run on the multiplex PCR reads, TCRdb lists one record per CDR3 protein. There are approximately 400,000 distinct CDR3 sequences in the sample; approximately 14% occur only once, and 11% lies in the top ten. Sequencing was performed on blood. The source of these receptors is an older woman with Graves' hyperthyroidism.

The rearrangement links TRBV12-3 or TRBV12-4 to TRBJ2-1; D unclear. Trimming took off 1 base at V and 4 bases at J, with 8 bases between the two ends. CDR3 size: 14 residues. CDR3 sequence reads: CASSLGLLYNEQFF. The DNA for the CDR3 is TGTGCCAGCAGTTTAGGGCTGCTGTACAATGAGCAGTTCTTC.

This clonotype was detected many times. The chain carries TRBV13 and TRBJ2-3, with D unclear. Trimming removed 2 bases from V and 2 bases from J, with 14 bases in between. The germline V gene has CDR1 PRHDT and CDR2 FYEKMQ (reference sequence). The CDR3 runs 16 residues. The CDR3 DNA sequence: TGTGCCAGCAGCTTACTCCCGGGCGGACCCACAGATACGCAGTATTTT. This translates into CASSLLPGGPTDTQYF.

The sample holds a few counts of this clonotype. DNA of the CDR3: TGTGCCAGTAGTGACAGGCCCTCGGGTGAAAAACTGTTTTTT. It is translated as CASSDRPSGEKLFF. V and J are TRBV19 and TRBJ1-4, with a tentative D call TRBD1 (6 bases). The CDR3 extends over 14 amino acids. Trimming cost V 5 bases and J 7 bases, with 14 bases left between them. From germline, CDR1 is LNHDA and CDR2 SQIVND (reference sequence).

This clonotype occurred a few times. This rearrangement joins TRBV19 to TRBJ2-7; D uncertain. The CDR3 length is 15 residues. In germline, CDR1 is LNHDA, CDR2 SQIVND (reference sequence). V lost 3 bases, J lost 0 bases, and 12 bases lay in between. The CDR3: CASSISADSSYEQYF. DNA for the CDR3: TGTGCCAGTAGTATCTCTGCGGATAGCTCCTACGAGCAGTACTTC.

The chain combines TRBV6-2 or TRBV6-3 with TRBJ2-2; TRBD2 aligns across 12 bases. This CDR3 is 16 amino acids long. After removal of 6 bases from V and 7 bases from J, the junction contained 9 bases not matched to a gene. CDR1 and CDR2 (germline): MNHEY, SVGEGT. This chain's CDR3 is CASSPRLAGEGGELFF. As DNA, the CDR3 is TGTGCCAGCAGCCCCCGACTAGCGGGAGAAGGCGGGGAGCTGTTTTTT.

This clonotype was counted ten times or more. The chain couples TRBV12-3 or TRBV12-4 to TRBJ1-2; D is undetermined. The CDR3 has 16 amino acids. V lost 2 bases and J 2 bases, leaving 15 bases between the germline ends. Written as DNA, the CDR3 is TGTGCCAGCAGTTTAATGTTTTTGCGTTCGAACTATGGCTACACCTTC. Translation: CASSLMFLRSNYGYTF.

The sample holds many counts of this clonotype. The chain links TRBV6-1 to TRBJ1-2, with 9 bases matching TRBD1. V lost 2 bases, J lost 7 bases, and 14 bases stayed unmatched. Germline CDR1 is MNHNS and CDR2 is SASEGT. CDR3 size: 17 residues. This CDR3 is CASSEMGQGPVLGGYTF. The CDR3 nucleotides are TGTGCCAGCAGTGAAATGGGACAGGGCCCCGTCTTGGGTGGCTACACCTTC.